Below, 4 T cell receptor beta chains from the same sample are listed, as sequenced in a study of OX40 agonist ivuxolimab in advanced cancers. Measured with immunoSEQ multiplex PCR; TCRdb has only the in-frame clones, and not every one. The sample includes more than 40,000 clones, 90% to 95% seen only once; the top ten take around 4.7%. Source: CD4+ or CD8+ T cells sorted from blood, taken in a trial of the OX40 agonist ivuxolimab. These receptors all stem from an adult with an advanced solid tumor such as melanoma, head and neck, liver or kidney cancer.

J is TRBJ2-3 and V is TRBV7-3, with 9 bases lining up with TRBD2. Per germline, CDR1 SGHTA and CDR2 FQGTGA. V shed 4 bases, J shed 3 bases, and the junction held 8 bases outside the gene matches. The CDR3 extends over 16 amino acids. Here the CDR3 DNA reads TGTGCCAGCAGCTCCTTAGCGGGGGAGGGGACAGATACGCAGTATTTT. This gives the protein CASSSLAGEGTDTQYF.

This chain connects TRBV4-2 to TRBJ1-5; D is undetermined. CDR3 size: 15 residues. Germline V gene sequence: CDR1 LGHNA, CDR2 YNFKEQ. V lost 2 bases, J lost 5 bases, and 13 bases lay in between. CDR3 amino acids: CASSQSTGTDQPQHF. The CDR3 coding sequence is TGTGCCAGCAGCCAAAGTACCGGCACCGATCAGCCCCAGCATTTT.

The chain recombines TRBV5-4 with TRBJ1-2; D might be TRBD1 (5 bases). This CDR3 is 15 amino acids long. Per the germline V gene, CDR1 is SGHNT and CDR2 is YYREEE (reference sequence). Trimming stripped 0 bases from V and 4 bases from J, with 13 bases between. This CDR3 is CASSLEDIYSYGYTF. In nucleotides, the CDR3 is TGTGCCAGCAGCTTGGAGGACATCTATAGCTATGGCTACACCTTC.

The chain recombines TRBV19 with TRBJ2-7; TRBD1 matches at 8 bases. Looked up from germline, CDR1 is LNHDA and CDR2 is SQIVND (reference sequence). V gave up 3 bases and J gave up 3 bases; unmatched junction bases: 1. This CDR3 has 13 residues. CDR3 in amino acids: CASSIGQGYEQYV. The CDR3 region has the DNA TGTGCCAGTAGTATTGGACAGGGCTACGAGCAGTACGTC.